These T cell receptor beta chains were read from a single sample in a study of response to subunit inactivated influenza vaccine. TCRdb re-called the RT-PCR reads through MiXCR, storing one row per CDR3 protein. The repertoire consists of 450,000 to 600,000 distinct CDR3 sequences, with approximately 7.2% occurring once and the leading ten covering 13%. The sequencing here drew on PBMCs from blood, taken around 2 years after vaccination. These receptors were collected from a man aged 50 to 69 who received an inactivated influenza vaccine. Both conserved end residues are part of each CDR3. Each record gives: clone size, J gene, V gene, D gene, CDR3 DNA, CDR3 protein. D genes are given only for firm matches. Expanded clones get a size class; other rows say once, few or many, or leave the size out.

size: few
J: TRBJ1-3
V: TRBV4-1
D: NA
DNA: TGCGCCAGCAGCCAAGATCGGTCCAGCTCTGGAAACACCATATATTTT
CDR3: CASSQDRSSSGNTIYF

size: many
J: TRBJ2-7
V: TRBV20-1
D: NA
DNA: TGCAGTGCTAACCGGGACACCTACGAGCAGTACTTC
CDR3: CSANRDTYEQYF

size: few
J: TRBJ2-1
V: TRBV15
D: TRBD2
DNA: TGTGCCACCAGCAGAGGACTAGCGGGAGGCAATGAGCAGTTCTTC
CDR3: CATSRGLAGGNEQFF

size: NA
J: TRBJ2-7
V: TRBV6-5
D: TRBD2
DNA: TGTGCCAGCAGTTGGGAGGGAGAGGGGCGCGGCGAGCAGTACTTC
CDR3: CASSWEGEGRGEQYF

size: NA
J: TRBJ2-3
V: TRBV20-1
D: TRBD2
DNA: TGCAGTGCTAGAGATCTGAGTAGCGGGAGGTTCGGAGATACGCAGTATTTT
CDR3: CSARDLSSGRFGDTQYF

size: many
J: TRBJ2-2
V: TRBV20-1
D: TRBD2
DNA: TGCAGTGCTAGAGATGGTAGCGGACTAGCGGCGAACACCGGGGAGCTGTTTTTT
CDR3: CSARDGSGLAANTGELFF

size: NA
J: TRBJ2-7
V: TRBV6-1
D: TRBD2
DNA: TGTGCCAGCAGTCGCCCGGGACTAGCGGGAGACTACGAGCAGTACTTC
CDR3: CASSRPGLAGDYEQYF

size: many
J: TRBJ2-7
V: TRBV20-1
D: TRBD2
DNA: TGCAGTGCTAGAGCCCTCGGGCGGGAGGTTACCTACGAGCAGTACTTC
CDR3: CSARALGREVTYEQYF

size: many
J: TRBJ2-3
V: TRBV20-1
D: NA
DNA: TGCAGTGCTAGACGCTTAGATACGCAGTATTTT
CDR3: CSARRLDTQYF

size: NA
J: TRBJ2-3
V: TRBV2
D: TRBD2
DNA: TGTGCCAGCAGTAGGGGACTAGCGGGGTCCACAGATACGCAGGATTTT
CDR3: CASSRGLAGSTDTQDF

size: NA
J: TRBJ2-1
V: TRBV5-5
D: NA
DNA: TGTGCCAGCAGCTTGGAAAGTGGGAAAAATGAGCAGTTCTTC
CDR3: CASSLESGKNEQFF

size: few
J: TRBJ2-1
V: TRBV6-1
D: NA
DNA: TGTGCCAGCAGTGAACTCAGCAGGAGCTCCTACAATGAGCAGTTCTTC
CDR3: CASSELSRSSYNEQFF

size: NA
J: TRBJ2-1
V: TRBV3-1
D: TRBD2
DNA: TGTGCCAGCAGCCCCGGACTAGCGGGGAGCAATGAGCAGTTCTTC
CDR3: CASSPGLAGSNEQFF

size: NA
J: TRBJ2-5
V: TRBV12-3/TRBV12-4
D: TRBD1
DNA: TGTGCCAGCAGCGAACAGGGGGCTGGAGAGGTGACCCAGTACTTC
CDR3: CASSEQGAGEVTQYF

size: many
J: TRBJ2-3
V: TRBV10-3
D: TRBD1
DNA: TGTGCCATCAGTGAGCAGGGGGCAGTCACAGATACGCAGTATTTT
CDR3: CAISEQGAVTDTQYF

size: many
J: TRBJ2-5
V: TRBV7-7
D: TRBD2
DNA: TGTGCTAGCAGCTGGACTAGCGGGGAAGAGACCCAGTACTTC
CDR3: CASSWTSGEETQYF

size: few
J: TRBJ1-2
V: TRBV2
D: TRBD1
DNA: TGTGCCAGCAGCGTCCGGACAGGTAGTCTCTATGGCTACACCTTC
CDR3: CASSVRTGSLYGYTF

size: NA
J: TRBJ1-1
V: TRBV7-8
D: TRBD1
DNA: TGTGCCAGCAGGACCGGGACAGGGGGCCCTGAAGCTTTCTTT
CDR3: CASRTGTGGPEAFF

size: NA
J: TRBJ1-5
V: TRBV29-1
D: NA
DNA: TGCAGCGTTGAAGGTCAGGGAGGACAGCCCCAGCATTTT
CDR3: CSVEGQGGQPQHF

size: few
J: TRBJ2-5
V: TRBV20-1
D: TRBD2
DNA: TGCAGTGCTAATCCTAGCGGGGTACAAGAGACCCAGTACTTC
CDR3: CSANPSGVQETQYF

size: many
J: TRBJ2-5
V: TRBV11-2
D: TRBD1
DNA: TGTGCCAGCAGGCAAACAGGGGGAGAGACCCAGTACTTC
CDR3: CASRQTGGETQYF

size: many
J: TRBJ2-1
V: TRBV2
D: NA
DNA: TGTGCCAGCGTGTCCTTAGCGAATGAGCAGTTCTTC
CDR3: CASVSLANEQFF

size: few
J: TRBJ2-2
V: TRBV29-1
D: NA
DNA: TGCAGCGTTGGTTGGAGTCATAGCGGCGGGGAGCTGTTTTTT
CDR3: CSVGWSHSGGELFF

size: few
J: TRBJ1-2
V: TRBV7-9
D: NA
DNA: TGTGCCAGCAGCTTAGTTTGGCAGCCTTCTAACTATGGCTACACCTTC
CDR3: CASSLVWQPSNYGYTF

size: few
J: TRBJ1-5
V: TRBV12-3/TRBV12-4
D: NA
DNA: TGTGCCAGCAGCTACCGGGACCACAATCAGCCCCAGCATTTT
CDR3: CASSYRDHNQPQHF

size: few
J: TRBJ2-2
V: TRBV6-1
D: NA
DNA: TGTGCCAGCAGTGCCGAGGGGAACACCGGGGAGCTGTTTTTT
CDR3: CASSAEGNTGELFF